Listed here is a single T cell receptor (beta chain). Its antigen is as yet unknown. This specimen comes from a study of CD8+ T cells in alopecia areata. General study findings and limits: Scalp samples also yield sequences of resident alphabeta T cells from normal skin. Numerous clones, expanded in lesions, remained in scalp and blood during tofacitinib.

Germline V lookup: CDR1 GTSNPN, CDR2 SVGIG (reference sequence). CDR3 length: 13 amino acids. Trimming took 1 base from V and 5 from J, leaving 11 bases between them. Treatment specified: oral pan-JAK inhibitor, 5-10 mg twice daily. Those with alopecia areata gave lesional scalp punch biopsies and peripheral blood. PBMCs, the starting material, were the source of sorted CD4+ and CD8+ T cells. Extraction of RNA preceded its reverse transcription into cDNA, which served as the sequencing template. Produced via immunoSEQ multiplex PCR; TCRdb's table is partial and in-frame only. The sample contains roughly 190,000 clones, roughly 60% of which appear only once.

The starting material was CD4+ T cells sorted from blood, obtained at approximately week 49, from a patient treated with tofacitinib. This clonotype was obtained from a human donor with alopecia areata. The chain has TRBV30 and TRBJ2-5, with D possibly matching TRBD2 (6 bases). Here the CDR3 DNA reads TGTGCCTGGAGTGGTCACAGCGGGGAGACCCAGTACTTC. Its translation: CAWSGHSGETQYF.